The rows below give T cell receptor beta chains drawn from one sample of a study of T cell repertoires in cytomegalovirus infection. In TCRdb, the reads were re-called with MiXCR into one record per CDR3 protein. The sample shows some 180,000 distinct CDR3 sequences, 8% to 10% of them seen only once. The sequenced sample consisted of PBMCs. The receptors shown here come from a human donor in good health (CMV status not recorded). Some clones in this sample may be carry-over from other donors' samples. CDR3s leave out the opening cysteine and the closing phenylalanine or tryptophan.

TRBJ2-5 TRBV7-2 ASSSKGVQETQY
TRBJ2-7 TRBV20-1 SVGTSGGRTTYEQY
TRBJ2-1 TRBV11-3 ASSRSDPADEQF
TRBJ1-1 TRBV5-4 ASSLLAGETEAF
TRBJ1-2 TRBV6-5 ASRYTDRDNYGYT
TRBJ1-5 TRBV28 ASRPSGGNQPQH
TRBJ2-1 TRBV9 ASSGTGAEQF
TRBJ2-7 TRBV7-6 ASSLDTSSSYEQY
TRBJ1-1 TRBV23-1 VEKRSPNTEAF
TRBJ2-7 TRBV5-4 ASSDPGLAVYEQY
TRBJ1-2 TRBV2 ASSEETGLVLSYGYT
TRBJ1-2 TRBV19 ASREGQGDYGYT
TRBJ2-5 TRBV20-1 SALTLRLTETQY
TRBJ2-1 TRBV5-1 ASSLAPAGSYNEQF
TRBJ2-3 TRBV29-1 SGEEADTQY
TRBJ2-2 TRBV19 ASIFRGPNTGELF
TRBJ1-1 TRBV28 ASSSNRDRGRAF
TRBJ1-2 TRBV28 ASSSSGTGTGYGYT
TRBJ2-4 TRBV20-1 SARDWGGGLAKNIQY
TRBJ2-7 TRBV7-2 ASSPDNEQY
TRBJ2-5 TRBV5-1 ASSPWGLAGVQETQY
TRBJ2-3 TRBV20-1 SAPRAGLSTDTQY
TRBJ1-3 TRBV6-6 ASRADEAGNTIY
TRBJ2-3 TRBV10-3 AIRSDSGAIEVDTQY
TRBJ2-7 TRBV7-9 ASSPGQGGYVEQY
TRBJ1-1 TRBV28 ASRYRGHGNTEAF
TRBJ1-2 TRBV7-9 ASSSPPRDRDYGYT
TRBJ1-1 TRBV7-2 ASSLVMNTEAF
TRBJ2-7 TRBV28 ASSGQGAYEQY
TRBJ2-3 TRBV29-1 SVDWGTDTQY
TRBJ1-2 TRBV19 AAQGADGYT
TRBJ2-5 TRBV2 ASSEGLGVETQY
TRBJ1-6 TRBV20-1 SATNTGSPLH
TRBJ1-4 TRBV20-1 SARESQGLDEKLF
TRBJ2-7 TRBV5-1 ASSLGPGSDYEQY
TRBJ2-3 TRBV7-3 ASSVTSGDTQY
TRBJ2-7 TRBV5-1 ASSLDGSLAGDEQY
TRBJ1-2 TRBV7-8 ASSLDFDKSYGYT
TRBJ1-4 TRBV7-8 ASSSGEGFEKLF
TRBJ1-5 TRBV19 ASSIVQGSNNQPQH
TRBJ2-3 TRBV5-6 ASTPPGTSGSWTQY
TRBJ1-1 TRBV7-9 ASSVGDTARYEAF
TRBJ1-1 TRBV10-2 ASARQANTEAF
TRBJ2-7 TRBV2 ASRYTSGGSYEQY
TRBJ1-1 TRBV7-8 ASSPRRAGIKNTEAF
TRBJ1-1 TRBV18 ASRQSTEAF
TRBJ2-1 TRBV28 ASSSWGQAYNEQF
TRBJ2-7 TRBV20-1 SGRGFVGTYEQY
TRBJ1-5 TRBV28 ASSTQGYNQPQH
TRBJ2-1 TRBV7-9 ASSLALGLDNEQF
TRBJ1-3 TRBV7-9 ASSLNTGGPGNTIY
TRBJ2-5 TRBV7-2 ASSSTRAGETQY
TRBJ1-3 TRBV2 ASSEARAGRNTIY
TRBJ1-3 TRBV29-1 SVEWLTGNTIY
TRBJ2-1 TRBV7-2 ASSTAGTSGRWGNEQF
TRBJ1-4 TRBV5-5 ASSSGGHGNEKLF
TRBJ1-5 TRBV4-1 ASSQDRPPRGGQPQH
TRBJ2-5 TRBV7-2 ASSLVETQY
TRBJ1-1 TRBV28 ASSGTGWTEAF